The sequence of this T cell receptor (beta chain) was determined in a study of OX40 agonist ivuxolimab in advanced cancers. About the study: Intravenous ivuxolimab was administered to patients every 2 weeks at 0.01 to 10 mg/kg. Head and neck, renal cell, melanoma or hepatocellular carcinoma were the cancers that dose-escalation patients had. Partial responses were achieved by three patients, one with hepatocellular carcinoma and two with cutaneous melanoma.

Generated by immunoSEQ multiplex PCR, the TCRdb table keeps only in-frame clones and is missing some. The sample lists about 93,000 clones; roughly 92% were seen once. V was clipped by 5 bases and J by 8 bases, with 22 bases between them. The CDR3 is 15 residues long. Germline-derived CDR1 and CDR2 are SGHKS and YYEKEE (reference sequence). The sequence came from an adult with an advanced solid tumor such as melanoma, head and neck, liver or kidney cancer. J is TRBJ1-2 and V is TRBV5-5; D remains ambiguous. Source: CD4+ or CD8+ T cells sorted from blood, taken in a trial of the OX40 agonist ivuxolimab. CDR3 residues: CASRSRFGESRGYTF. CDR3 in DNA: TGTGCCAGCAGGTCGAGGTTCGGGGAATCAAGAGGCTACACCTTC.